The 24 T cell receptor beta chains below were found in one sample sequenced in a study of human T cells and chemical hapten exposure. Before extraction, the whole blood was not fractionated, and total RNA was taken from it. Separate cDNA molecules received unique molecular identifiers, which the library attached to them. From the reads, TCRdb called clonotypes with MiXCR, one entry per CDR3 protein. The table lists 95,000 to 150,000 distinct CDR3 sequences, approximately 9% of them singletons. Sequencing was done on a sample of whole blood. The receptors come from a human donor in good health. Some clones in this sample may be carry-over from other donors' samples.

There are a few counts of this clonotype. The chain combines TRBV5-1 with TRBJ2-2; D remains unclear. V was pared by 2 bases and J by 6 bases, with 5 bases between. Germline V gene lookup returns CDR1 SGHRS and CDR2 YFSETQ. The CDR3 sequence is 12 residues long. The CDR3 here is CASSLTAGELFF. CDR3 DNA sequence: TGCGCCAGCAGCTTAACCGCCGGGGAGCTGTTTTTT.

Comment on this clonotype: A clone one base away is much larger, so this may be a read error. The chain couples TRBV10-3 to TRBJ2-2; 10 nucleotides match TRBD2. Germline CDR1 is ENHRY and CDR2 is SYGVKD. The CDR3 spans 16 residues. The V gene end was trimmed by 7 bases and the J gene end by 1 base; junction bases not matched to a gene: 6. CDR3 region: CAITKGTSENTGELFF. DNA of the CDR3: TGTGCCATCACCAAGGGGACTAGCGAGAACACCGGGGAGCTGTTTTTT.

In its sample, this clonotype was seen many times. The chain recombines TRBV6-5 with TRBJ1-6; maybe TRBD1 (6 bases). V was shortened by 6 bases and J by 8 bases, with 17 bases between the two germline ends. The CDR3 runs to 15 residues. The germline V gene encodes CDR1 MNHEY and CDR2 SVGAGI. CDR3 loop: CASRARQGRDSPLHF. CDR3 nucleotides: TGTGCCAGCAGGGCGCGGCAGGGGAGGGATTCACCCCTCCACTTT.

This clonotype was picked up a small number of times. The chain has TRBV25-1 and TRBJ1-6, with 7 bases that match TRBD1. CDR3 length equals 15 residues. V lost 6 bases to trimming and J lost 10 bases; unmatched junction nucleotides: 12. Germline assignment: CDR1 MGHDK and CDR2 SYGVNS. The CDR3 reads CASRELTGTASPLHF. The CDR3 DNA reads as TGTGCCAGCAGGGAGTTGACAGGGACCGCCTCACCCCTCCACTTT.

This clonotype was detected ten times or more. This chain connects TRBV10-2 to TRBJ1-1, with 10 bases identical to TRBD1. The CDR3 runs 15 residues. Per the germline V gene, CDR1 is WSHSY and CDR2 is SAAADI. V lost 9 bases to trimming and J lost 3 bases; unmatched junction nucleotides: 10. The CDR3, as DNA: TGCGCCAGTCGGGGACAGGGGTTTGCAGACACTGAAGCTTTCTTT. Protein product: CASRGQGFADTEAFF.

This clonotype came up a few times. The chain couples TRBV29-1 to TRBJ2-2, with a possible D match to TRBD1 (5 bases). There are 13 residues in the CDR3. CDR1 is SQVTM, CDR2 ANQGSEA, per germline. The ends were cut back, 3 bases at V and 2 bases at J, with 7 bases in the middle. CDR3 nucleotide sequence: TGCAGCGTTGAGGACATTAACACCGGGGAGCTGTTTTTT. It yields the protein CSVEDINTGELFF.

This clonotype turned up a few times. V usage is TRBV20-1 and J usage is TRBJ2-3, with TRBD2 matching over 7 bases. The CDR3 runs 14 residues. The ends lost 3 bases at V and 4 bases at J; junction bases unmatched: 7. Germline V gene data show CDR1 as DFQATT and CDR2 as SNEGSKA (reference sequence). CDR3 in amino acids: CSARLTSWADTQYF. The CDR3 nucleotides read TGCAGTGCTAGGTTGACTAGCTGGGCAGATACGCAGTATTTT.

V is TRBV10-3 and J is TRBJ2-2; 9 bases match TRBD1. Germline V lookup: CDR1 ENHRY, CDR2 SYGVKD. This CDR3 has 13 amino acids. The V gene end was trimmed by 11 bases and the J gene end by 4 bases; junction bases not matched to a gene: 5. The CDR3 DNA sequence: TGTGCCTACGGACAGGGGAGCACCGGGGAGCTGTTTTTT. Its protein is CAYGQGSTGELFF.

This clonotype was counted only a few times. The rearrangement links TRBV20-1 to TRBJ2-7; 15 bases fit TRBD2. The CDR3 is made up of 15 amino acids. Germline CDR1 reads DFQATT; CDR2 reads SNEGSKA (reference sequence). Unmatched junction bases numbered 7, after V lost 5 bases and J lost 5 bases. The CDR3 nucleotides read TGCAGTGCTGCCCGGACTAGCGGGAGGGCCCACGAGCAGTACTTC. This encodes CSAARTSGRAHEQYF.

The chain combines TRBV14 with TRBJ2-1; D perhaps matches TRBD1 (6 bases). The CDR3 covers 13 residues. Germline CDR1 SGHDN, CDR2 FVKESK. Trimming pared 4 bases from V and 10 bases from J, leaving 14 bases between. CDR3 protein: CASSRTQGDEQFF. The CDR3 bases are TGTGCCAGCAGCCGCACACAGGGAGACGAGCAGTTCTTC.

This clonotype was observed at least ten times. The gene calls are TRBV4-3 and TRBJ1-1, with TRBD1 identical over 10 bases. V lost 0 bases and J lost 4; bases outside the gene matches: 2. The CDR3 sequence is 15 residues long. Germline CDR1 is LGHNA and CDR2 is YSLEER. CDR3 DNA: TGCGCCAGCAGCCAAGATGGACAGGGGGGCACTGAAGCTTTCTTT. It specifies CASSQDGQGGTEAFF.

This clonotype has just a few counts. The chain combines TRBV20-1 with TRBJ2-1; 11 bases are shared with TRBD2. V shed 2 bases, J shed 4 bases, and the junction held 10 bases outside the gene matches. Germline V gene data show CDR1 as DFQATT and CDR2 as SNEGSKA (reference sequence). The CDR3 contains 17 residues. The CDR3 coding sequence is TGCAGTGCTAGACTCTCCCCCTCTAGCGGGGGGTACAATGAGCAGTTCTTC. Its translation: CSARLSPSSGGYNEQFF.

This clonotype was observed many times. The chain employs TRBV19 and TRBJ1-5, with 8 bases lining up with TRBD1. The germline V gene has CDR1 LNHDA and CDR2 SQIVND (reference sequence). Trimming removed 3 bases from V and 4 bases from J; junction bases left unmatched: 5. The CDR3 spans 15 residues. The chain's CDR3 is CASSIGQGGNQPQHF. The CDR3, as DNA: TGTGCCAGTAGTATTGGACAGGGAGGAAATCAGCCCCAGCATTTT. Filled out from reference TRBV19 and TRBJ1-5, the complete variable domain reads DGGITQSPKYLFRKEGQNVTLSCEQNLNHDAMYWYRQDPGQGLRLIYYSQIVNDFQKGDIAEGYSVSREKKESFPLTVTSAQKNPTAFYLCASSIGQGGNQPQHFGDGTRLSIL.

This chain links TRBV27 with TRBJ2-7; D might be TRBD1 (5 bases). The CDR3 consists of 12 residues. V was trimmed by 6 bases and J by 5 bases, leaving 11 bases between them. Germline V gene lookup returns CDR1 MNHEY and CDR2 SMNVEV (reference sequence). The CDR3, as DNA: TGTGCCAGCAGCCCGGTAGGGGACGAGCAGTACTTC. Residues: CASSPVGDEQYF.

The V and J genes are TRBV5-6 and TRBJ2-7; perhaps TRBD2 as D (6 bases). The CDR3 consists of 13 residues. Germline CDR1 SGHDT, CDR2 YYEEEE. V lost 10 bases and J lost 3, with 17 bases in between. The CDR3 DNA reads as TGTGCCTCGGCCGGGACTGGAGACTACGAGCAGTACTTC. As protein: CASAGTGDYEQYF.

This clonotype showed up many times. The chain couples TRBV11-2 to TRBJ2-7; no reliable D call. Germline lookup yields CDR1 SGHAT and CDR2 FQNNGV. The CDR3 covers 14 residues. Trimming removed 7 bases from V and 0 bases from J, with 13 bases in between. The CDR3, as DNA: TGTGCCAGCATCCCGTCCCCCAGCTCCTACGAGCAGTACTTC. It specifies CASIPSPSSYEQYF.

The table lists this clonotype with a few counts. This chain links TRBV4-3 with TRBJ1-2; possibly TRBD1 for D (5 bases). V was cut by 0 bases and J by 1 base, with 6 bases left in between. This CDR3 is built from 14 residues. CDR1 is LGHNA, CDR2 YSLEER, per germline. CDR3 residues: CASSQDRGNYGYTF. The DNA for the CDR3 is TGCGCCAGCAGCCAAGATAGGGGTAACTATGGCTACACCTTC.

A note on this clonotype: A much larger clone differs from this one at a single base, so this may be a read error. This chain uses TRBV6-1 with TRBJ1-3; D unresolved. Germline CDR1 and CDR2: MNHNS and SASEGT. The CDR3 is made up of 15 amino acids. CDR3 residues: CASREAPGEGNTIYF. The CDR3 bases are TGTGCCAGCAGAGAAGCTCCCGGGGAAGGAAACACCATATATTTT.

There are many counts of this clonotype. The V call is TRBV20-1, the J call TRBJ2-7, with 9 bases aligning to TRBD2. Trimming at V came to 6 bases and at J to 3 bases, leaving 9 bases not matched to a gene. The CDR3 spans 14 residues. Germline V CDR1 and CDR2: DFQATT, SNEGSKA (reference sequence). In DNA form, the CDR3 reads TGCAGTGCCAGACGACTAGCGGAACTCTACGAGCAGTACTTC. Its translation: CSARRLAELYEQYF.

The CDR3 bases are TGTGCCAGCAGCCGGGACACCCCATATAGCAATCAGCCCCAGCATTTT. This codes for CASSRDTPYSNQPQHF. The chain couples TRBV3-1 to TRBJ1-5; perhaps TRBD1 as D (6 bases). CDR1 and CDR2 from the germline V gene are LGHDT and YNNKEL (reference sequence). V was clipped by 4 bases and J by 0 bases, with 13 bases between them. This CDR3 region has 16 residues.

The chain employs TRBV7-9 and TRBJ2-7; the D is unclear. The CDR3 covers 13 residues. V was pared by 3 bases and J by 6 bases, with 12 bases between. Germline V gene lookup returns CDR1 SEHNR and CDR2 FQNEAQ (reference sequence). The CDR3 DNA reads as TGTGCCAGCAGCTTTGAATCCTTTTTCGAGCAGTACTTC. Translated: CASSFESFFEQYF.

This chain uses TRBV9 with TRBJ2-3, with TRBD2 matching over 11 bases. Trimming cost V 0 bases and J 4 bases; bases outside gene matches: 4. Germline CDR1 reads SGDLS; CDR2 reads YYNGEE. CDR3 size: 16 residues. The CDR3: CASSVGNSGGADTQYF. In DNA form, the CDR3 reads TGTGCCAGCAGCGTAGGTAATAGCGGGGGGGCAGATACGCAGTATTTT.

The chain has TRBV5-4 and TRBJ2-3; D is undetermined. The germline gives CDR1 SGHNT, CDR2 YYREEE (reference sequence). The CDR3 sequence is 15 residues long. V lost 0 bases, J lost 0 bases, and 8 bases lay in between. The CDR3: CASSLGSVSTDTQYF. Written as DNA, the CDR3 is TGTGCCAGCAGCTTGGGATCGGTTAGCACAGATACGCAGTATTTT.

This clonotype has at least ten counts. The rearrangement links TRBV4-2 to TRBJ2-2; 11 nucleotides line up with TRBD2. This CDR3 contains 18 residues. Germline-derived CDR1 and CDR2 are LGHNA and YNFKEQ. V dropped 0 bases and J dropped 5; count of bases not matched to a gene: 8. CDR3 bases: TGTGCCAGCAGCCAAGAGGGGATAGCGGGAGGGCCGACCGGGGAGCTGTTTTTT. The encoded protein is CASSQEGIAGGPTGELFF.